The 5 T cell receptor beta chains presented below share a single source sample, sequenced in a study of technical replicates of blood from four donors. Using immunoSEQ multiplex PCR, the repertoire was profiled, and TCRdb retains in-frame clones only, with some absent. The sample contains 50,000 to 70,000 clones, less than 90% of which appear only once. Sequencing was done on a sample of PBMCs. These receptors came from a human donor in good health. Some clones in this sample may be carry-over from other donors' samples.

The chain is built from TRBV7-2 and TRBJ1-4; no reliable D call. CDR1 is SGHTA, CDR2 FQGNSA, per germline. The CDR3 covers 14 residues. Trimming left V 4 bases short and J 0 bases short, with 6 bases between. The CDR3 DNA sequence: TGTGCCAGCAGCTCAATTGCAACTAATGAAAAACTGTTTTTT. Residues: CASSSIATNEKLFF.

The chain combines TRBV5-6 with TRBJ1-3; TRBD1 matches at 7 bases. V lost 3 bases to trimming and J lost 0 bases; unmatched junction nucleotides: 3. Germline V lookup: CDR1 SGHDT, CDR2 YYEEEE. This CDR3 has 15 amino acids. CDR3 nucleotides: TGTGCCAGCAGCTATTCAGGGGGCTCTGGAAACACCATATATTTT. Translating gives CASSYSGGSGNTIYF.

The V call is TRBV5-6, the J call TRBJ2-7, with a tentative D call TRBD1 (6 bases). Germline values: CDR1 SGHDT, CDR2 YYEEEE. The CDR3 runs to 13 residues. V gave up 4 bases and J gave up 3 bases, with 11 bases separating them. The CDR3 DNA reads TGTGCCAGCAGCCGCGACAGGAACTACGAGCAGTACTTC. Translation: CASSRDRNYEQYF.

The V gene is TRBV29-1, the J gene TRBJ2-7; D may be TRBD1 (6 bases). Trimming took 7 bases from V and 0 from J, leaving 13 bases between them. CDR1 and CDR2 from the germline V gene are SQVTM and ANQGSEA. The length of the CDR3 is 13 residues. Written as DNA, the CDR3 is TGCAGCGCCTGGGACACCAGCTCCTACGAGCAGTACTTC. Amino acids: CSAWDTSSYEQYF.

The chain uses TRBV4-1 and TRBJ2-3; 9 bases map to TRBD2. Germline V lookup: CDR1 MGHRA, CDR2 YSYEKL. The CDR3 contains 17 residues. The V and J ends lost 0 bases and 4 bases, in that order; junction bases with no gene match: 8. The CDR3 DNA is TGCGCCAGCAGCCAAGATCGGGCGGGGGGGCCGGCAGATACGCAGTATTTT. Encoded protein: CASSQDRAGGPADTQYF.